These 30 T cell receptor beta chains were sequenced from one sample in a study of CD8+CD57+ T cells in acquired aplastic anemia. Both TCR beta VDJ combination and CDR3 sequence profiling were carried out. Genomic DNA was the template for this profiling. TCRdb itself ran the reads through MiXCR, one entry per CDR3 protein. The data contain approximately 98,000 distinct CDR3 sequences, about 63% of them singletons. Those patients picked for sequencing had displayed CD8+CD57+ cell expansion on flow cytometry. The source material was sorted CD4+, CD8+, or CD8+CD57+ T cells (not recorded which) from PBMCs. The receptors come from a human donor with aplastic anemia.

J is TRBJ1-5 and V is TRBV20-1; TRBD1 might be the D (5 bases). CDR3 length: 15 amino acids. Germline assignment: CDR1 DFQATT and CDR2 SNEGSKA (reference sequence). V lost 6 bases, J lost 0 bases, and 15 bases lay in between. CDR3 in amino acids: CSAAMGQYSNQPQHF. The DNA of the CDR3 is TGCAGTGCCGCGATGGGGCAGTATAGCAATCAGCCCCAGCATTTT.

The CDR3 region is CATSRDRVGRGRGGSKNIQYF. In DNA form, the CDR3 reads TGTGCCACCAGCAGAGATCGGGTCGGCAGGGGACGGGGAGGGTCCAAAAACATTCAGTACTTC. This chain connects TRBV15 to TRBJ2-4; D may be TRBD2 (7 bases). V shed 0 bases and J shed 2 bases, with 26 bases lying between them. This CDR3 is built from 21 residues. CDR1 and CDR2 from the germline V gene are LNHNV and YYDKDF (reference sequence).

This clonotype was counted at least ten times. The rearrangement uses TRBV7-6 and TRBJ1-2, with 9 positions matching TRBD1. CDR1 and CDR2 (germline): SGHVS, FNYEAQ. The J segment lost 6 bases and the V segment lost 5 bases, leaving 10 bases of the junction unmatched. CDR3 length equals 15 residues. Written as DNA, the CDR3 is TGTGCCAGCAGCAAAACCGGGACAGGGCGCAATGGCTACACCTTC. Protein product: CASSKTGTGRNGYTF.

V gene TRBV7-3 combines with J gene TRBJ1-1; D is uncertain. Trimming took 5 bases from V and 1 from J, leaving 17 bases between them. Germline CDR1 is SGHTA and CDR2 is FQGTGA. The CDR3 has 16 amino acids. CDR3 nucleotide sequence: TGTGCCAGCAGCCGCAGGCCTAAGGATGGGAACACTGAAGCTTTCTTT. It codes for CASSRRPKDGNTEAFF.

This chain joins TRBV20-1 and TRBJ1-1; no clear D gene. Trimming removed 5 bases from V and 8 bases from J, with 12 bases in between. The CDR3 is 11 amino acids. Germline CDR1 reads DFQATT; CDR2 reads SNEGSKA (reference sequence). The CDR3 sequence is CSADGKSEAFF. In DNA, the CDR3 is TGCAGTGCTGATGGGAAATCAGAAGCTTTCTTT.

This clonotype appeared once. The V call is TRBV20-1, the J call TRBJ1-1; a weak D match, TRBD1 (6 bases). Trimming stripped 2 bases from V and 1 base from J, with 8 bases between. Germline V gene data show CDR1 as DFQATT and CDR2 as SNEGSKA (reference sequence). This CDR3 has 13 residues. The CDR3 nucleotides are TGCAGTGCTAGAATGACAGGGAACACTGAAGCTTTCTTT. It is translated as CSARMTGNTEAFF.

The V gene is TRBV29-1, the J gene TRBJ1-1; 9 nucleotides agree with TRBD1. Germline assignment: CDR1 SQVTM and CDR2 ANQGSEA. There are 13 residues in the CDR3. After removal of 8 bases from V and 0 bases from J, the junction contained 4 bases not matched to a gene. For the CDR3, the DNA is TGCAGCTCGACAGGGGGTTTGAACACTGAAGCTTTCTTT. Encoded protein: CSSTGGLNTEAFF. Based on the CDR3 plus reference TRBV29-1 and TRBJ1-1, the full variable domain is SAVISQKPSRDICQRGTSLTIQCQVDSQVTMMFWYRQQPGQSLTLIATANQGSEATYESGFVIDKFPISRPNLTFSTLTVSNMSPEDSSIYLCSSTGGLNTEAFFGQGTRLTVV.

The DNA of the CDR3 is TGTGCCAGCTCACGAGACAGGGGAAACTATGGCTACACCTTC. It codes for CASSRDRGNYGYTF. This sequence joins TRBV9 and TRBJ1-2, with 8 bases fitting TRBD1. The CDR3 contains 14 residues. Germline CDR1 reads SGDLS; CDR2 reads YYNGEE. Trimming at V came to 7 bases and at J to 2 bases, leaving 7 bases not matched to a gene.

This clonotype was seen more than once but under ten times. This rearrangement joins TRBV15 to TRBJ2-7; 8 bases are shared with TRBD1. J was trimmed by 3 bases and V by 2 bases; bases with no gene match: 9. The CDR3 is made up of 16 amino acids. The germline V gene has CDR1 LNHNV and CDR2 YYDKDF (reference sequence). As DNA, the CDR3 is TGTGCCACCAGCAGACGTGGGACAGGCGGGGACTACGAGCAGTACTTC. This encodes CATSRRGTGGDYEQYF.

This chain joins TRBV6-1 and TRBJ2-1; D is possibly TRBD2 (6 bases). V lost 6 bases and J lost 15, with 15 bases in between. CDR3 length: 11 amino acids. In germline, CDR1 is MNHNS, CDR2 SASEGT. This CDR3 is CASSPGTRWFF. Here the CDR3 DNA reads TGTGCCAGCAGCCCCGGGACTCGCTGGTTCTTC.

The chain joins TRBV19 to TRBJ2-7; perhaps TRBD1 as D (6 bases). Between the trimmed V and J ends, which lost 4 bases and 4 bases, there was a span of 8 bases. Germline assignment: CDR1 LNHDA and CDR2 SQIVND (reference sequence). The CDR3 is 12 residues long. CDR3 coding DNA: TGTGCCAGTAGTAGACAGGAGTACGAGCAGTACTTC. This gives the protein CASSRQEYEQYF.

V usage is TRBV20-1 and J usage is TRBJ2-7, with a weak D call TRBD2 (5 bases). The germline gives CDR1 DFQATT, CDR2 SNEGSKA (reference sequence). V was cut by 1 base and J by 0 bases, with 7 bases left in between. This CDR3 has 13 amino acids. The CDR3: CSARVRDSYEQYF. In nucleotides, the CDR3 is TGCAGTGCTAGAGTCCGGGACTCCTACGAGCAGTACTTC.

This clonotype has a handful of counts. The chain links TRBV10-2 to TRBJ2-7, with D possibly being TRBD1 or TRBD2 (5 bases each). The germline gives CDR1 WSHSY, CDR2 SAAADI. This CDR3 has 14 residues. Trimming removed 6 bases at V and 6 bases at J, with 18 bases between. CDR3 nucleotides: TGCGCCAGCAGCCCCGGGACGGTCCTACGCGAGCAGTACTTC. Protein: CASSPGTVLREQYF.

This clonotype was observed a handful of times. The genes are TRBV10-1 and TRBJ1-4; no firm D call. Trimming stripped 3 bases from V and 7 bases from J, with 9 bases between. Germline CDR1 WNHNN, CDR2 SYGVQD (reference sequence). The CDR3 has 13 residues. The CDR3 protein is CASSDGSSEKLFF. DNA for the CDR3: TGCGCCAGCAGTGATGGATCTTCTGAAAAACTGTTTTTT.

Comment on this clonotype: At one boundary the junction diverges from the germline segment, which might be a read error. The rearrangement links TRBV6-1 to TRBJ2-6; D possibly matches TRBD1 or TRBD2 (5 bases each). This CDR3 spans 15 amino acids. The germline V gene encodes CDR1 MNHNS and CDR2 SASEGT. CDR3 sequence: CASSEGGSAANVLTF. The CDR3 region has the DNA TGTGCCAGCAGTGAAGGGGGGTCTGCGGCCAACGTCCTGACTTTC.

The gene calls are TRBV7-3 and TRBJ2-7; 8 positions agree with TRBD1. The germline gives CDR1 SGHTA, CDR2 FQGTGA. The V gene end was trimmed by 8 bases and the J gene end by 3 bases; junction bases not matched to a gene: 6. The CDR3 has 13 amino acids. The CDR3 is CASSAQGGYEQYF. CDR3 nucleotide sequence: TGTGCCAGCTCGGCACAGGGGGGCTACGAGCAGTACTTC. Filled out from reference TRBV7-3 and TRBJ2-7, the complete variable domain reads GAGVSQTPSNKVTEKGKYVELRCDPISGHTALYWYRQSLGQGPEFLIYFQGTGAADDSGLPNDRFFAVRPEGSVSTLKIQRTERGDSAVYLCASSAQGGYEQYFGPGTRLTVT.

This clonotype was counted a few times. The chain joins TRBV29-1 to TRBJ1-1; D ambiguous. V lost 3 bases and J lost 1, with 9 bases in between. CDR1 and CDR2 (germline): SQVTM, ANQGSEA. This CDR3 has 13 amino acids. CDR3 bases: TGCAGCGTTGATCGGGCCACGAACACTGAAGCTTTCTTT. It yields the protein CSVDRATNTEAFF.

The chain has TRBV10-3 and TRBJ1-5; possibly TRBD1 for D (5 bases). Germline V gene sequence: CDR1 ENHRY, CDR2 SYGVKD. The V and J ends lost 2 bases and 4 bases respectively, with 12 bases between them. The CDR3 is 15 residues long. The CDR3 spells CAISEGAVGNQPQHF. CDR3 coding DNA: TGTGCCATCAGTGAGGGGGCGGTCGGAAATCAGCCCCAGCATTTT.

This chain links TRBV7-2 with TRBJ2-1; 14 bases fit TRBD2. In germline, CDR1 is SGHTA, CDR2 FQGNSA. The CDR3 contains 18 residues. Losses at the gene ends were 0 bases for V and 5 bases for J; bases not matched to a gene: 6. For the CDR3, the DNA is TGTGCCAGCAGCTTAGCAGGGACTAGCGGGGGTAAGAACAATGAGCAGTTCTTC. It yields the protein CASSLAGTSGGKNNEQFF. The full variable domain, rest sourced from reference TRBV7-2 and TRBJ2-1, is GAGVSQSPSNKVTEKGKDVELRCDPISGHTALYWYRQSLGQGLEFLIYFQGNSAPDKSGLPSDRFSAERTGGSVSTLTIQRTQQEDSAVYLCASSLAGTSGGKNNEQFFGPGTRLTVL.

V gene TRBV6-2 or TRBV6-3 combines with J gene TRBJ2-7; the D gene is possibly TRBD1 (6 bases). CDR3 length: 14 residues. The germline gives CDR1 MNHEY, CDR2 SVGEGT. The ends were cut back, 8 bases at V and 2 bases at J, with 16 bases in the middle. The CDR3 DNA follows: TGTGCCAGCGCGAGGACAGCACCAACCTACGAGCAGTACTTC. This gives the protein CASARTAPTYEQYF.

The genes are TRBV6-1 and TRBJ2-7; 16 nucleotides align to TRBD2. CDR1 MNHNS and CDR2 SASEGT come from the germline V gene. This CDR3 spans 16 amino acids. Trimming removed 6 bases from V and 6 bases from J; junction bases left unmatched: 8. CDR3 sequence reads: CASSSGTSGRAGEQYF. In nucleotides, the CDR3 is TGTGCCAGCAGCTCCGGGACTAGCGGGAGGGCCGGCGAGCAGTACTTC.

The chain carries TRBV10-3 and TRBJ1-2, with D possibly being TRBD1 (6 bases). Looked up from germline, CDR1 is ENHRY and CDR2 is SYGVKD. Deletions cut 8 bases from V and 3 bases from J, with 10 bases between. The CDR3 spans 12 residues. The CDR3 DNA reads as TGTGCCATCTGGAACAGGGACTATGGCTACACCTTC. Amino acids: CAIWNRDYGYTF.

V and J are TRBV15 and TRBJ1-2, with D possibly matching TRBD1 (6 bases). The CDR3 has 17 residues. Germline V gene data show CDR1 as LNHNV and CDR2 as YYDKDF (reference sequence). Trimming took off 4 bases at V and 2 bases at J, with 20 bases between the two ends. CDR3 bases: TGTGCCACCAGCAATCTTAGGGGGGCAGGGGTCAACTATGGCTACACCTTC. Translation gives CATSNLRGAGVNYGYTF.

V is TRBV29-1 and J is TRBJ1-3; D remains unclear. Germline V gene data show CDR1 as SQVTM and CDR2 as ANQGSEA. The length of the CDR3 is 12 residues. V was clipped by 4 bases and J by 4 bases, with 8 bases between them. CDR3 protein: CSVAVSGNTIYF. The DNA of the CDR3 is TGCAGCGTTGCTGTCTCCGGAAACACCATATATTTT. The full variable domain, its missing parts supplied by reference TRBV29-1 and TRBJ1-3, is SAVISQKPSRDICQRGTSLTIQCQVDSQVTMMFWYRQQPGQSLTLIATANQGSEATYESGFVIDKFPISRPNLTFSTLTVSNMSPEDSSIYLCSVAVSGNTIYFGEGSWLTVV.

The rearrangement joins TRBV10-3 to TRBJ2-3; a possible D gene is TRBD2 (7 bases). V was cut by 6 bases and J by 2 bases, with 15 bases left in between. CDR3 size: 15 residues. CDR1 is ENHRY and CDR2 is SYGVKD in the germline V gene. CDR3 sequence reads: CAIRKGGGFTDTQYF. The CDR3 DNA sequence: TGTGCCATCAGGAAGGGGGGGGGCTTCACAGATACGCAGTATTTT.

The sample holds many counts of this clonotype. V is TRBV29-1 and J is TRBJ2-5; a possible D gene is TRBD1 (6 bases). This CDR3 region has 14 residues. Germline assignment: CDR1 SQVTM and CDR2 ANQGSEA. Trimming removed 6 bases at V and 2 bases at J, with 16 bases between. CDR3 amino acids: CSVAGTPSQETQYF. The CDR3 coding sequence is TGCAGCGTAGCCGGGACACCTTCTCAAGAGACCCAGTACTTC.

The gene calls are TRBV29-1 and TRBJ2-7; D perhaps matches TRBD2 (6 bases). With 4 bases removed from V and 4 bases from J, the gap between germline ends came to 11 bases. This CDR3 region has 12 residues. Germline loops: CDR1 SQVTM, CDR2 ANQGSEA. The CDR3 is CSVVGGKYEQYF. Here the CDR3 DNA reads TGCAGCGTTGTGGGGGGAAAGTACGAGCAGTACTTC.

The chain carries TRBV20-1 and TRBJ2-7, with unresolved D. The length of the CDR3 is 14 residues. Looked up from germline, CDR1 is DFQATT and CDR2 is SNEGSKA (reference sequence). Trimming removed 0 bases at V and 2 bases at J, with 11 bases between. The CDR3: CSARDLSDPYEQYF. CDR3 sequence (DNA): TGCAGTGCTAGAGATCTCAGTGACCCCTACGAGCAGTACTTC.

The chain carries TRBV5-4 and TRBJ2-7, with 10 bases identical to TRBD2. The J segment lost 3 bases and the V segment lost 4 bases, leaving 7 bases of the junction unmatched. Germline CDR1 is SGHNT and CDR2 is YYREEE (reference sequence). CDR3 length: 15 residues. The CDR3 DNA follows: TGTGCCAGCAGCACCCCTAGCGGGGGCTACTACGAGCAGTACTTC. The encoded protein is CASSTPSGGYYEQYF.

V gene TRBV7-8 combines with J gene TRBJ2-5; D not certain. Germline V lookup: CDR1 SGHVS, CDR2 FQNEAQ. Between the trimmed V and J ends, which lost 1 base and 5 bases, there was a span of 2 bases. The CDR3 covers 11 residues. The CDR3 bases are TGTGCCAGCAGCTTAGACGAGACCCAGTACTTC. This gives the protein CASSLDETQYF.